These 17 T cell receptor beta chains came from one sample sequenced in a study of PD-1 blockade in classical Hodgkin lymphoma. Using immunoSEQ multiplex PCR, the repertoire was profiled, and TCRdb retains in-frame clones only, with some absent. The data show around 30,000 clones, more than 85% seen once. Specified time point: newly diagnosed, previously untreated cHL patient sample. Purification of CD4+ T cells from thawed PBMCs was performed via magnetic negative selection. What was sequenced was CD4+ T cells from blood. The receptors derive from a human donor with classical Hodgkin lymphoma.

This clone was seen once. The chain couples TRBV5-1 to TRBJ2-5; 7 bases match TRBD1. The germline gives CDR1 SGHRS, CDR2 YFSETQ. V was clipped by 4 bases and J by 5 bases; unmatched bases: 11. The CDR3 length is 15 residues. DNA for the CDR3: TGCGCCAGCAGCGTCCTAGGACAGGTGTCTGAGACCCAGTACTTC. Its translation: CASSVLGQVSETQYF. Using reference TRBV5-1 and TRBJ2-5 for the parts outside the CDR3, the full variable domain is KAGVTQTPRYLIKTRGQQVTLSCSPISGHRSVSWYQQTPGQGLQFLFEYFSETQRNKGNFPGRFSGRQFSNSRSEMNVSTLELGDSALYLCASSVLGQVSETQYFGPGTRLLVL.

V usage is TRBV20-1 and J usage is TRBJ2-6; no definite D call. The CDR3 runs to 11 residues. The V end lost 5 bases, the J end lost 1 base, and 0 bases lay between the germline ends. The germline V gene has CDR1 DFQATT and CDR2 SNEGSKA (reference sequence). The DNA of the CDR3 is TGCAGTGCTTCTGGGGCCAACGTCCTGACTTTC. It translates to CSASGANVLTF.

The V and J genes are TRBV28 and TRBJ1-5; tentative D call: TRBD1 (5 bases). This CDR3 comprises 15 residues. Trimming cost V 7 bases and J 2 bases, with 15 bases left between them. Germline V gene data show CDR1 as MDHEN and CDR2 as SYDVKM. DNA of the CDR3: TGTGCCAGCACGTCACCGGGGGTCGGCAATCAGCCCCAGCATTTT. It codes for CASTSPGVGNQPQHF.

The V gene is TRBV27, the J gene TRBJ2-2; no clear D. Germline CDR1 and CDR2: MNHEY and SMNVEV (reference sequence). The CDR3 spans 13 residues. With 5 bases removed from V and 0 bases from J, the gap between germline ends came to 4 bases. The CDR3 DNA follows: TGTGCCAGCAGTCTCGCGAACACCGGGGAGCTGTTTTTT. Its protein product is CASSLANTGELFF.

The chain carries TRBV5-1 and TRBJ2-6, with unresolved D. CDR3 size: 16 residues. Trimming cost V 0 bases and J 4 bases, with 11 bases left between them. The germline gives CDR1 SGHRS, CDR2 YFSETQ. The CDR3 DNA follows: TGCGCCAGCAGCTTGGATTGGCCGAGGGGGGCCAACGTCCTGACTTTC. This encodes CASSLDWPRGANVLTF.

V gene TRBV18 combines with J gene TRBJ1-1; TRBD1 matches at 12 bases. The ends lost 4 bases at V and 5 bases at J; junction bases unmatched: 11. This CDR3 is 17 amino acids long. The germline gives CDR1 KGHSH, CDR2 LQKENI. The CDR3 DNA follows: TGTGCCAGCTCACAAAGGGGACAGGGGGCGGACTGGACTGAAGCTTTCTTT. It yields the protein CASSQRGQGADWTEAFF.

V usage is TRBV20-1 and J usage is TRBJ2-1; D is perhaps TRBD2 (6 bases). The CDR3 consists of 11 residues. CDR1 is DFQATT, CDR2 SNEGSKA, per germline (reference sequence). The V end was cut by 5 bases, the J end by 5 bases, with 7 bases between. CDR3 loop: CSARLDNEQFF. The CDR3 DNA is TGCAGTGCTCGACTAGACAATGAGCAGTTCTTC.

The sample holds one count of this clone. The CDR3 region has the DNA TGCGCCAGCAGCTTGGATCCGGGCACAGATACGCAGTATTTT. Its protein product is CASSLDPGTDTQYF. The rearrangement uses TRBV5-1 and TRBJ2-3; D ambiguous. Per germline, CDR1 SGHRS and CDR2 YFSETQ. The CDR3 extends over 14 amino acids. The V gene lost 0 bases and the J gene lost 1 base, with 6 bases spanning the gap.

The J gene is TRBJ1-2, the V gene TRBV28, with unresolved D. Trimming shortened V by 4 bases and J by 8 bases, and 26 bases separated the two germline ends. Germline assignment: CDR1 MDHEN and CDR2 SYDVKM. The CDR3 covers 17 residues. CDR3 DNA sequence: TGTGCCAGCAGTTCATACCCCCCCGGCGCGGGGTCTGAAGGCTACACCTTC. Encoded protein: CASSSYPPGAGSEGYTF.

This clone was picked up a small number of times. J is TRBJ1-2 and V is TRBV2, with TRBD1 as a possible D gene (5 bases). Germline V gene data show CDR1 as SNHLY and CDR2 as FYNNEI. The CDR3 sequence is 13 residues long. The V and J ends lost 7 bases and 3 bases respectively, with 12 bases between them. The CDR3 DNA reads TGTGCCAGCAAGTTAAGAGGGGACTATGGCTACACCTTC. Amino acid sequence: CASKLRGDYGYTF. Using reference TRBV2 and TRBJ1-2 for the parts outside the CDR3, the full variable domain is EPEVTQTPSHQVTQMGQEVILRCVPISNHLYFYWYRQILGQKVEFLVSFYNNEISEKSEIFDDQFSVERPDGSNFTLKIRSTKLEDSAMYFCASKLRGDYGYTFGSGTRLTVV.

The gene calls are TRBV28 and TRBJ1-3; 11 bases are shared with TRBD1. Trimming took 6 bases from V and 2 from J; bases not matched to a gene: 6. The CDR3 runs to 16 residues. CDR1 is MDHEN, CDR2 SYDVKM, per germline. CDR3 sequence reads: CASRTRDRGAGNTIYF. DNA of the CDR3: TGTGCCAGCAGAACTCGGGACAGGGGGGCTGGAAACACCATATATTTT.

The chain recombines TRBV6-1 with TRBJ2-3, with 12 bases matching TRBD1. The CDR3 extends over 17 amino acids. Trimming cost V 4 bases and J 4 bases; bases outside gene matches: 9. Per germline, CDR1 MNHNS and CDR2 SASEGT. CDR3 bases: TGTGCCAGCAGTGGGATGGGACAGGGGGCTGATGCAGATACGCAGTATTTT. This encodes CASSGMGQGADADTQYF.

The chain has TRBV5-1 and TRBJ1-4; 11 bases match TRBD1. The V gene's germline CDR1 is SGHRS and CDR2 YFSETQ. The CDR3 is 16 residues long. Trimming at V came to 4 bases and at J to 1 base, leaving 3 bases not matched to a gene. CDR3 nucleotide sequence: TGCGCCAGCAGCAGGGGACAGGGGGGAACTAATGAAAAACTGTTTTTT. Translation: CASSRGQGGTNEKLFF. The whole variable domain, filled in from reference TRBV5-1 and TRBJ1-4, reads KAGVTQTPRYLIKTRGQQVTLSCSPISGHRSVSWYQQTPGQGLQFLFEYFSETQRNKGNFPGRFSGRQFSNSRSEMNVSTLELGDSALYLCASSRGQGGTNEKLFFGSGTQLSVL.

The CDR3 is CSVGGRIADYGYTF. For the CDR3, the DNA is TGCAGCGTTGGGGGGAGGATAGCCGACTATGGCTACACCTTC. V gene TRBV29-1 combines with J gene TRBJ1-2; TRBD1 is a possible D gene (5 bases). V gave up 4 bases and J gave up 3 bases, with 15 bases separating them. In germline, CDR1 is SQVTM, CDR2 ANQGSEA. The CDR3 extends over 14 amino acids.

The chain is built from TRBV5-1 and TRBJ2-7; tentatively, D is TRBD1 (5 bases). Germline CDR1 is SGHRS and CDR2 is YFSETQ. Trimming stripped 4 bases from V and 1 base from J, with 12 bases between. This CDR3 spans 14 amino acids. The chain's CDR3 is CASSPIDSSYEQYF. The CDR3 bases are TGCGCCAGCAGCCCAATCGACAGTTCCTACGAGCAGTACTTC.

This sequence joins TRBV11-3 and TRBJ2-1; 7 nucleotides line up with TRBD1. The junction had 11 bases not matched to a gene; V was cut back by 5 bases and J by 7 bases. The CDR3 extends over 15 amino acids. Germline V lookup: CDR1 SGHNT, CDR2 YENEEA. CDR3 nucleotides: TGTGCCAGCAGCGGTGGGACAGAAGGGTGGAATGAGCAGTTCTTC. Its translation: CASSGGTEGWNEQFF.

This rearrangement joins TRBV19 to TRBJ1-1; D remains unclear. CDR3 size: 15 residues. Trimming removed 5 bases at V and 7 bases at J, with 20 bases between. The germline V gene encodes CDR1 LNHDA and CDR2 SQIVND (reference sequence). The CDR3 protein is CASSPRSLPGREAFF. The CDR3 DNA sequence: TGTGCCAGTAGTCCCCGGTCCTTACCGGGCCGTGAAGCTTTCTTT.